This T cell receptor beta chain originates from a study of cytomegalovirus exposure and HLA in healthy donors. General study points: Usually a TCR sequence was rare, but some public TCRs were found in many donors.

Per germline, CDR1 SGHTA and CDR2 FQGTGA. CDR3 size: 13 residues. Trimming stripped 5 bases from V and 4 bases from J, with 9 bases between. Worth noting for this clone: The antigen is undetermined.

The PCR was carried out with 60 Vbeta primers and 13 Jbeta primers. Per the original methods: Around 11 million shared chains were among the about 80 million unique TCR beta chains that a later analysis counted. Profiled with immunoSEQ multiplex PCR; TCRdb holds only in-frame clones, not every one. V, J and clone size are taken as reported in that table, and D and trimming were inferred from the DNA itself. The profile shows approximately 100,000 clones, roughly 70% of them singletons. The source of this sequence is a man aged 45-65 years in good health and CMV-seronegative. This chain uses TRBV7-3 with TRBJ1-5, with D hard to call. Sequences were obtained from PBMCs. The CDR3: CASSPSSNQPQHF. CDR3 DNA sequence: TGTGCCAGCAGCCCCTCCTCGAATCAGCCCCAGCATTTT.